This paragraph reports one T cell receptor (beta chain). The CDR3 contains 15 residues. Germline CDR1 is MNHEY and CDR2 is SVGAGI. Trimming stripped 7 bases from V and 0 bases from J, with 14 bases between. This sample was taken from a study of blood T cell repertoires in COVID-19. Study as a whole: T cells, B-cell-depleted T cells, or PBMCs provided the cDNA or gDNA that served as material.

Original analysis: Amplified reference gene primers provided the basis for estimating nucleated cell counts. Produced via immunoSEQ multiplex PCR; TCRdb's table is partial and in-frame only. That table is the source of V, J and clone size, and D and trimming were worked out from the DNA. The table records hundreds of thousands of clones, about 85% of them present only once. Material for sequencing was peripheral blood. The chain has TRBV6-5 and TRBJ2-3; D possibly corresponds to TRBD1 (5 bases). This sequence originates from a woman between 18 and 29 years old who had recovered from COVID-19. CDR3 sequence (DNA): TGTGCCAGCATTAAGACTGGGGCTAGCACAGATACGCAGTATTTT. Translation: CASIKTGASTDTQYF.